Below are 18 T cell receptor beta chains sequenced from a single sample in a study of cytomegalovirus exposure and HLA in healthy donors. 13 Jbeta primers and 60 Vbeta primers were used for the PCR. Profiling relied on immunoSEQ multiplex PCR, and the TCRdb table lists in-frame clones only, not all of them. The sample has about 190,000 clones, around 87% seen once. Material: PBMCs. Source of these receptors: a woman aged 18-30 years in good health and CMV-seronegative.

The chain employs TRBV30 and TRBJ1-5, with a weak D call TRBD1 (5 bases). Trimming took 0 bases from V and 2 from J, leaving 8 bases between them. Germline loops: CDR1 GTSNPN, CDR2 SVGIG (reference sequence). The CDR3 loop spans 14 amino acids. CDR3 protein: CAWSVGLGNQPQHF. In DNA form, the CDR3 reads TGTGCCTGGAGTGTGGGGCTTGGCAATCAGCCCCAGCATTTT.

A single count supports this clone. The rearrangement joins TRBV5-1 to TRBJ2-1, with TRBD2 identical over 15 bases. V lost 5 bases, J lost 7 bases, and 13 bases stayed unmatched. The length of the CDR3 is 18 residues. Germline V lookup: CDR1 SGHRS, CDR2 YFSETQ. CDR3: CASSSGLAGGPPGNEQFF. As DNA, the CDR3 is TGCGCCAGCAGTTCTGGACTAGCGGGAGGGCCGCCAGGAAATGAGCAGTTCTTC.

This clone was detected a few times. CDR3 coding DNA: TGTGCCAGCAGGTCCGGGAGGAACACTGAAGCTTTCTTT. Protein: CASRSGRNTEAFF. The chain is built from TRBV6-1 and TRBJ1-1; D unclear. V dropped 6 bases and J dropped 1 base, with 9 bases sitting between them. From germline, CDR1 is MNHNS and CDR2 SASEGT. The CDR3 consists of 13 residues.

About this clone: The germline gene is not matched at one end of the junction; a read error may be the cause. J is TRBJ1-2 and V is TRBV27; possible D gene TRBD1, 6 bases. The CDR3 is 15 residues long. Germline V gene sequence: CDR1 MNHEY, CDR2 SMNVEV (reference sequence). The CDR3 coding sequence is TGTGCCAGCAGCTTATCTCAGGGGTGGGTCTATGGCTACACCTTC. It translates to CASSLSQGWVYGYTF.

The chain recombines TRBV5-1 with TRBJ1-6; D is undetermined. CDR1 and CDR2 (germline): SGHRS, YFSETQ. The CDR3 has 16 amino acids. V was shortened by 4 bases and J by 4 bases, with 15 bases between the two germline ends. CDR3 sequence (DNA): TGCGCCAGCAGCCCGGCAGGCAGGCAGTATAATTCACCCCTCCACTTT. Amino acids: CASSPAGRQYNSPLHF.

The genes are TRBV29-1 and TRBJ2-3; possible D gene TRBD2, 5 bases. The CDR3 extends over 12 amino acids. V dropped 3 bases and J dropped 4 bases, with 8 bases sitting between them. Looked up from germline, CDR1 is SQVTM and CDR2 is ANQGSEA. CDR3 DNA: TGCAGCGTTGAGTCCGGGGCAGATACGCAGTATTTT. Its protein is CSVESGADTQYF.

The chain uses TRBV6-6 and TRBJ2-7, with TRBD2 identical over 8 bases. Germline V gene sequence: CDR1 MNHNY, CDR2 SVGAGI (reference sequence). The CDR3 length is 16 residues. Losses at the gene ends were 2 bases for V and 5 bases for J; bases not matched to a gene: 11. The CDR3 sequence: CASSYRRGALPDEQYF. CDR3 nucleotide sequence: TGTGCCAGCAGTTACAGGCGGGGGGCCTTACCTGACGAGCAGTACTTC.

This chain connects TRBV30 to TRBJ2-1; D is uncertain. Germline V CDR1 and CDR2: GTSNPN, SVGIG (reference sequence). CDR3 length: 13 residues. Trimming shortened V by 3 bases and J by 0 bases, and 6 bases separated the two germline ends. The CDR3 nucleotides read TGTGCCTGGAGCAGTGCCTCCTACAATGAGCAGTTCTTC. Translated, it gives CAWSSASYNEQFF.

The chain recombines TRBV28 with TRBJ1-3; D call uncertain. Germline V gives CDR1 MDHEN, CDR2 SYDVKM. The CDR3 has 14 amino acids. V was shortened by 6 bases and J by 0 bases, with 9 bases between the two germline ends. This CDR3 reads CASRRSASGNTIYF. CDR3 DNA: TGTGCCAGCAGACGGAGTGCCTCTGGAAACACCATATATTTT.

The chain combines TRBV4-3 with TRBJ1-6; 7 nucleotides agree with TRBD1. Germline CDR1 is LGHNA and CDR2 is YSLEER. This CDR3 is built from 17 residues. V lost 3 bases, J lost 0 bases, and 5 bases stayed unmatched. Written as DNA, the CDR3 is TGCGCCAGCAGCCAGGGACAGCTGAGCTCCTATAATTCACCCCTCCACTTT. It encodes CASSQGQLSSYNSPLHF.

The chain is built from TRBV29-1 and TRBJ1-6; D remains ambiguous. The V and J ends lost 6 bases and 9 bases respectively, with 15 bases between them. CDR3 length: 13 residues. Per germline, CDR1 SQVTM and CDR2 ANQGSEA. In DNA form, the CDR3 reads TGCAGCGTGCGGACGGGAGAAGGTTCACCCCTCCACTTT. It encodes CSVRTGEGSPLHF.

About this clone itself: The same CDR3 also results from other DNA sequences found in this sample. V and J are TRBV5-1 and TRBJ2-1; D unclear. The CDR3 contains 14 residues. Trimming took off 0 bases at V and 4 bases at J, with 8 bases between the two ends. Germline V gene data show CDR1 as SGHRS and CDR2 as YFSETQ. The CDR3 sequence is CASSLEAGYNEQFF. CDR3 DNA sequence: TGCGCCAGCAGCTTGGAAGCAGGTTACAATGAGCAGTTCTTC.

The chain uses TRBV7-2 and TRBJ1-5; possible D gene TRBD1, 5 bases. The CDR3 covers 13 residues. Trimming took 5 bases from V and 9 from J, leaving 14 bases between them. Germline loops: CDR1 SGHTA, CDR2 FQGNSA. The CDR3 here is CASSGRGSRPQHF. The CDR3 DNA follows: TGTGCCAGCAGCGGGAGGGGCTCCAGGCCCCAGCATTTT. The variable domain in full, completed from reference TRBV7-2 and TRBJ1-5, reads GAGVSQSPSNKVTEKGKDVELRCDPISGHTALYWYRQSLGQGLEFLIYFQGNSAPDKSGLPSDRFSAERTGGSVSTLTIQRTQQEDSAVYLCASSGRGSRPQHFGDGTRLSIL.

The V and J genes are TRBV14 and TRBJ1-6; TRBD1 matches at 9 bases. V was pared by 1 base and J by 9 bases, with 1 base of the junction left unmatched. The CDR3 loop spans 14 amino acids. CDR1 and CDR2 from the germline V gene are SGHDN and FVKESK. In DNA, the CDR3 is TGTGCCAGCAGCCAAGGGACAGGGGCTTCACCCCTCCACTTT. Protein sequence: CASSQGTGASPLHF.

The chain recombines TRBV7-2 with TRBJ2-7, with 9 bases that match TRBD2. Trimming at V came to 0 bases and at J to 7 bases, leaving 7 bases not matched to a gene. Looked up from germline, CDR1 is SGHTA and CDR2 is FQGNSA. The CDR3 runs to 15 residues. The CDR3 spells CASSLAPGSGREQYF. CDR3 DNA sequence: TGTGCCAGCAGCTTAGCGCCTGGTAGCGGGAGAGAGCAGTACTTC.

The chain couples TRBV30 to TRBJ1-2, with D unresolved. The germline V gene has CDR1 GTSNPN and CDR2 SVGIG (reference sequence). This CDR3 is built from 13 residues. Trimming removed 8 bases from V and 5 bases from J, with 18 bases in between. CDR3 protein: CARNAANTYGYTF. DNA for the CDR3: TGTGCCCGGAATGCGGCCAATACTTATGGCTACACCTTC.

V gene TRBV6-5 combines with J gene TRBJ2-5, with D maybe TRBD2 (5 bases). CDR3 length: 14 amino acids. V was shortened by 2 bases and J by 5 bases, with 12 bases between the two germline ends. CDR1 MNHEY and CDR2 SVGAGI come from the germline V gene. CDR3 residues: CASSYLRGGETQYF. CDR3 nucleotides: TGTGCCAGCAGTTACCTTCGAGGCGGGGAGACCCAGTACTTC.

The chain links TRBV27 to TRBJ2-2, with 15 bases matching TRBD2. Germline-derived CDR1 and CDR2 are MNHEY and SMNVEV (reference sequence). The CDR3 loop spans 16 amino acids. V trimming: 8 bases; J trimming: 5 bases; junction bases outside the gene matches: 6. CDR3 in DNA: TGTGCCAGCCTGGGACTAGCGGGGGGACGAACCGGGGAGCTGTTTTTT. Protein sequence: CASLGLAGGRTGELFF.